Listed below are T cell receptor beta chains from one sample, sequenced in a study of blood T cell repertoires in COVID-19. Assay used: immunoSEQ multiplex PCR; TCRdb lists only in-frame clones, some missing. The sample has roughly 250,000 clones; just under 85% are singletons. Specimen: peripheral blood. Receptors were obtained from a woman of 80 years or more with acute or convalescent COVID-19. Both conserved end residues are part of each CDR3. D genes are given only for firm matches. Rows may omit the clone size; those that give it use once, few, many or a size class.

clone_size | d_call | j_call | v_call | cdr3_nt | cdr3_aa
- | TRBD1 | TRBJ1-1 | TRBV29-1 | TGCAGCGTCGGACAGGGGGACACTGAAGCTTTCTTT | CSVGQGDTEAFF
- | TRBD1 | TRBJ1-4 | TRBV7-9 | TGTGCCAGCAGCGAGACCGGGACAGGGGTGGAAAAACTGTTTTTT | CASSETGTGVEKLFF
- | - | TRBJ1-2 | TRBV30 | TGTGCCTGGGGGGGACTCAGACGTCCAGGGCATGGCTACACCTTC | CAWGGLRRPGHGYTF
once | TRBD1 | TRBJ1-1 | TRBV3-1/TRBV3-2 | TGTGCCAGCAGCCTAAGACAGGGGAATACTGAAGCTTTCTTT | CASSLRQGNTEAFF
- | - | TRBJ1-3 | TRBV3-1/TRBV3-2 | TGTGCCAGCAGCCGCCGTCAGGGAAACACCATATATTTT | CASSRRQGNTIYF
- | TRBD1 | TRBJ1-1 | TRBV19 | TGTGCCAGTAGGAGGACAGGGGATTCAGTAATGAACACTGAAGCTTTCTTT | CASRRTGDSVMNTEAFF
few | TRBD1 | TRBJ1-5 | TRBV24-1 | TGTGCCACCAGTGACGCAGGGACAGGGGGCCGCCAGCCCCAGCATTTT | CATSDAGTGGRQPQHF
- | - | TRBJ2-7 | TRBV3-1/TRBV3-2 | TGTGCCAGCAGCCAGTCGAGCGAGCAGTACTTC | CASSQSSEQYF
- | TRBD1 | TRBJ1-5 | TRBV28 | TGTGCCAGCAGTACACCGGACAGGGGGAACAATCAGCCCCAGCATTTT | CASSTPDRGNNQPQHF
- | TRBD1 | TRBJ1-5 | TRBV5-4 | TGTGCCAGCACCTCGACAGGGGAGGGGCAGCCCCAGCATTTT | CASTSTGEGQPQHF
- | TRBD1 | TRBJ2-1 | TRBV11-2 | TGTGCCAGCAGCTTAGGGACAGGCCTCTCCTACAATGAGCAGTTCTTC | CASSLGTGLSYNEQFF
- | TRBD1 | TRBJ2-1 | TRBV6-6 | TGTGCCAGCAGCCCCCCTGGGAGCAGGGGGCTCAATGAGCAGTTCTTC | CASSPPGSRGLNEQFF
once | - | TRBJ2-2 | TRBV25-1 | TGTGCCAGCTGGAGAGGAGCCGGGGAGCTGTTTTTT | CASWRGAGELFF
- | TRBD2 | TRBJ2-1 | TRBV9 | TGTGCCAGCAGCCCCCGGGGTAGCGGGGTCAGCAATGAGCAGTTCTTC | CASSPRGSGVSNEQFF
- | TRBD1 | TRBJ2-1 | TRBV10-3 | TGTGCCATCAGTGAGCGGGACAGGTCCTACAATGAGCAGTTCTTC | CAISERDRSYNEQFF
- | TRBD1 | TRBJ2-3 | TRBV11-3 | TGTGCCAGCAGCCCCCGACAGGGCCGAGGTGAGGCAGATACGCAGTATTTT | CASSPRQGRGEADTQYF
once | TRBD2 | TRBJ2-1 | TRBV28 | TGTGCCAGCACCCCCCTAGCGGCAGTTAACTACAATGAGCAGTTCTTC | CASTPLAAVNYNEQFF
- | - | TRBJ2-1 | TRBV2 | TGTGCCAGCTCTTTAGTTGGTGAGCAGTTCTTC | CASSLVGEQFF
- | - | TRBJ2-7 | TRBV30 | TGTGCCTGGAGTCCGCTCCCTAGTAACGAGCAGTACTTC | CAWSPLPSNEQYF
- | TRBD1 | TRBJ1-2 | TRBV2 | TGTGCCAGCAGTGGACCGGGACAGGGGCCCAACTATGGCTACACCTTC | CASSGPGQGPNYGYTF
- | - | TRBJ2-2 | TRBV7-9 | TGTGCCACCGAAACCGGGACAACAAACGGGGAGCTGTTTTTT | CATETGTTNGELFF
once | - | TRBJ1-3 | TRBV19 | TGTGCCAGTAGTCAAGGACCGGGAGGAAACACCATATATTTT | CASSQGPGGNTIYF
- | - | TRBJ1-1 | TRBV4-2 | TGTGCCAGCAGCCAATCGGACACTGAAGCTTTCTTT | CASSQSDTEAFF
- | TRBD1 | TRBJ1-5 | TRBV6-6 | TGTGCCAGCAGTCCAAGGGTAGGGGGCGCAAACGGTCAGCCCCAGCATTTT | CASSPRVGGANGQPQHF
- | TRBD1 | TRBJ2-5 | TRBV7-7 | TGTGCTAGCAGCTTGAACAGGGGGGAGACCCAGTACTTC | CASSLNRGETQYF
- | TRBD2 | TRBJ2-5 | TRBV18 | TGTGCCAGCTCACCACGTCCAGGGAGGGAAGAGACCCAGTACTTC | CASSPRPGREETQYF
- | TRBD1 | TRBJ1-2 | TRBV29-1 | TGCAGCGTTGAGGCTACCGGGACAGGGGGCATCCACACCTTC | CSVEATGTGGIHTF
- | TRBD1 | TRBJ1-1 | TRBV5-1 | TGCGCCAGCAGCCGAGAGGGACAGCCGAACACTGAAGCTTTCTTT | CASSREGQPNTEAFF
- | - | TRBJ2-4 | TRBV7-2 | TGTGCCAGCAGCCCTTTCAGGGCACTTCACGGGAACATTCAGTACTTC | CASSPFRALHGNIQYF
once | - | TRBJ1-2 | TRBV3-1/TRBV3-2 | TGTGCCAGCAGCCAAGATTTATCGAGGAGCGGGGGTGTCGACACCTTC | CASSQDLSRSGGVDTF
- | - | TRBJ2-5 | TRBV5-6 | TGTGCCAGCAGCTGGTCCCTAGAAGGGACCCAGTACTTC | CASSWSLEGTQYF
- | - | TRBJ1-2 | TRBV13 | TGTGCCAGCAGCTTAGGCCAGGCGGCAGGGGCTGGCTACACCTTC | CASSLGQAAGAGYTF
few | TRBD2 | TRBJ2-1 | TRBV29-1 | TGCAGCGTTGCTGCTAGCGGGGGAAGCTCCTACAATGAGCAGTTCTTC | CSVAASGGSSYNEQFF
- | - | TRBJ1-6 | TRBV11-2 | TGTGCCAGCAGCTTTTACCGACAGCCCTATAATTCACCCCTCCACTTT | CASSFYRQPYNSPLHF
few | TRBD1 | TRBJ1-6 | TRBV27 | TGTGCCAGCAGAATGGACAGGGTAAATTCACCCCTCCACTTT | CASRMDRVNSPLHF
- | - | TRBJ2-1 | TRBV6-4 | TGTGCCAGCAGTGAATGGGTCAGGGGGGTTGGTGAGCAGTTCTTC | CASSEWVRGVGEQFF
- | TRBD1 | TRBJ2-7 | TRBV24-1 | TGTGCCACCAGTGAACCCAACAGGGGGTCCATGGGGTACGAGCAGTACTTC | CATSEPNRGSMGYEQYF
- | - | TRBJ1-3 | TRBV28 | TGTGCCAGCAGTTCTGGACAGTATACTAACACCATATATTTT | CASSSGQYTNTIYF
- | - | TRBJ1-2 | TRBV4-2 | TGTGCCAGCAGCCAAGATCAGACTAACTATGGCTACACCTTC | CASSQDQTNYGYTF
- | - | TRBJ1-6 | TRBV28 | TGTGCCAGCAGTTTAGTCGGTTCACCCCTCCACTTT | CASSLVGSPLHF